This T cell receptor beta chain was recorded in a study of T-cell reconstitution after alpha-beta-depleted transplantation in children. The study's findings and limits: At one year after transplant, newly produced T cells mostly accounted for T-cell counts and diversity.

Library preparation (for TCRbeta) was performed with unique molecular identifiers. One entry per CDR3 protein results from TCRdb running MiXCR on the PCR reads. Counted here are about 210,000 distinct CDR3 sequences, around a sixth occurring once; the ten biggest clones make up about 45%. This clonotype was seen more than once but under ten times. The antigen is unknown. V gave up 6 bases and J gave up 5 bases, with 16 bases separating them. The CDR3 totals 14 residues. The rearrangement uses TRBV12-3 or TRBV12-4 and TRBJ2-5; D uncertain. This clonotype was obtained from a male patient aged 2 to 9 who had a stem cell transplant for acute lymphoblastic leukemia, so the T cells may come from the graft donor. The sequencing here drew on PBMCs, mostly from graft donor cells, taken 360 days after TCRalphabeta/CD19-depleted stem cell transplant. CDR3 residues: CASSTLVGWETQYF. Written as DNA, the CDR3 is TGTGCCAGCAGCACCCTGGTGGGCTGGGAGACCCAGTACTTC.